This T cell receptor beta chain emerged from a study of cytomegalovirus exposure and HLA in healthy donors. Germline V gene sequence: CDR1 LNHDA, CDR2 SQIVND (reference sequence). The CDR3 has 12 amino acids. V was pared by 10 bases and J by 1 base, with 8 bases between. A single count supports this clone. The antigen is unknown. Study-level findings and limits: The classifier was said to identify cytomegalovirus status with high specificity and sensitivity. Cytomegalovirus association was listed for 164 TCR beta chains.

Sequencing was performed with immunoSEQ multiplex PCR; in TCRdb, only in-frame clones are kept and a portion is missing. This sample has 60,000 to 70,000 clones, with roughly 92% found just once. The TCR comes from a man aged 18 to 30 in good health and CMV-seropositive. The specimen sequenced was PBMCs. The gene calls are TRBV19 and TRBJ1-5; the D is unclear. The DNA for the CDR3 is TGTGCCACGACTGAAAGCAATCAGCCCCAGCATTTT. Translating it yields CATTESNQPQHF.